The rows below give T cell receptor beta chains drawn from one sample of a study of persistence of HIV-infected CD4 T cells. Using immunoSEQ multiplex PCR, the repertoire was profiled, and TCRdb retains in-frame clones only, with some absent. This table holds 15,000 to 20,000 clones, roughly 61% found once. These receptors have no known antigen. The sequences come from CD4+ T cells sorted from PBMCs after roughly 18-hour stimulation, collected from a patient who received antiretroviral therapy. The source of these receptors is an adult woman with HIV who was CMV-seropositive. Both conserved end residues are part of each CDR3. D genes are given only for firm matches. Not every row has a clone size; where given, it reads once, few, many or a size class.

J: TRBJ1-6
D: -
V: TRBV30
size: -
CDR3: CAWKGTGGNSPLHF
DNA: TGTGCCTGGAAAGGGACGGGGGGGAATTCACCCCTCCACTTT

J: TRBJ2-7
D: -
V: TRBV19
size: -
CDR3: CASSPWGAGSYEQYF
DNA: TGTGCCAGTAGTCCATGGGGTGCAGGCTCCTACGAGCAGTACTTC

J: TRBJ2-2
D: -
V: TRBV12-5
size: -
CDR3: CASGIQLQVSVTGELFF
DNA: TGTGCTAGTGGTATACAATTACAGGTATCCGTCACCGGGGAGCTGTTTTTT

J: TRBJ2-3
D: TRBD2
V: TRBV15
size: -
CDR3: CATSRGGRGSDTQYF
DNA: TGTGCCACCAGCAGAGGGGGGAGGGGTTCAGATACGCAGTATTTT

J: TRBJ2-3
D: TRBD2
V: TRBV7-8
size: -
CDR3: CASSPRAGGKTDTQYF
DNA: TGTGCCAGCAGCCCCCGGGCGGGGGGTAAAACAGATACGCAGTATTTT

J: TRBJ2-2
D: TRBD1
V: TRBV2
size: few
CDR3: CASFMDRISGELFF
DNA: TGTGCCAGCTTTATGGACAGGATAAGCGGGGAGCTGTTTTTT

J: TRBJ2-3
D: -
V: TRBV5-6
size: -
CDR3: CASSLGEVRLRTDTQYF
DNA: TGTGCCAGCAGCTTGGGTGAAGTAAGGCTGAGGACAGATACGCAGTATTTT

J: TRBJ1-2
D: -
V: TRBV7-3
size: -
CDR3: CASSSRTSSYGYTF
DNA: TGTGCCAGCAGTTCACGGACCAGTAGCTATGGCTACACCTTC

J: TRBJ1-3
D: -
V: TRBV14
size: few
CDR3: CASSQVIGVPGNTIYF
DNA: TGTGCCAGCAGCCAAGTAATCGGGGTTCCTGGAAACACCATATATTTT

J: TRBJ2-6
D: -
V: TRBV5-1
size: few
CDR3: CASTPGDVSGANVLTF
DNA: TGCGCCAGCACCCCGGGCGATGTCTCTGGGGCCAACGTCCTGACTTTC

J: TRBJ2-1
D: TRBD2
V: TRBV10-1
size: -
CDR3: CASSESGGGSRPQFF
DNA: TGCGCCAGCAGTGAGTCAGGCGGGGGGTCCCGACCACAGTTCTTC

J: TRBJ1-1
D: TRBD1
V: TRBV7-2
size: -
CDR3: CASSLDGQALTEAFF
DNA: TGTGCCAGCAGCTTAGACGGACAGGCGCTAACTGAAGCTTTCTTT

J: TRBJ2-6
D: -
V: TRBV5-1
size: -
CDR3: CASSLEVSGANVLTF
DNA: TGCGCCAGCAGCTTGGAAGTCTCTGGGGCCAACGTCCTGACTTTC

J: TRBJ1-2
D: -
V: TRBV4-1
size: -
CDR3: CASSQEMSAGRVYGYTF
DNA: TGCGCCAGCAGCCAAGAGATGAGTGCGGGCAGGGTTTATGGCTACACCTTC

J: TRBJ2-2
D: TRBD1
V: TRBV19
size: -
CDR3: CATDRGHTGELFF
DNA: TGTGCCACGGACAGGGGGCACACCGGGGAGCTGTTTTTT

J: TRBJ2-5
D: TRBD2
V: TRBV11-2
size: few
CDR3: CASSLASGGGETQYF
DNA: TGTGCCAGCAGCTTGGCCAGCGGGGGGGGAGAGACCCAGTACTTC

J: TRBJ1-6
D: TRBD1
V: TRBV7-9
size: medium-sized
CDR3: CASSSGQENSPLHF
DNA: TGTGCCAGCAGCTCGGGACAGGAAAATTCACCCCTCCACTTT

J: TRBJ1-6
D: -
V: TRBV9
size: -
CDR3: CASSESPGQLLTGSPLHF
DNA: TGTGCCAGCAGCGAATCCCCGGGACAACTATTAACTGGTTCACCCCTCCACTTT